These 17 T cell receptor beta chains came from one sample sequenced in a study of vaccination and CD4 T cells after COVID-19. One entry per CDR3 protein, called by TCRdb with MiXCR from the PCR reads. The repertoire holds roughly 14,000 distinct CDR3 sequences, with roughly three quarters as singletons. This sample comprised CD4+ T cells from blood, obtained after SARS-CoV-2 vaccination. The source is a human donor who had recovered from COVID-19.

The chain joins TRBV7-8 to TRBJ2-3; possibly TRBD1 or TRBD2 for D (5 bases each). The V gene's germline CDR1 is SGHVS and CDR2 FQNEAQ. V was clipped by 1 base and J by 6 bases, with 17 bases between them. CDR3 length: 16 amino acids. CDR3 coding DNA: TGTGCCAGCAGCTTAGGCGTCACGAGGGGAGCTGATACGCAGTATTTT. It yields the protein CASSLGVTRGADTQYF. Filled out from reference TRBV7-8 and TRBJ2-3, the complete variable domain reads GAGVSQSPRYKVAKRGQDVALRCDPISGHVSLFWYQQALGQGPEFLTYFQNEAQLDKSGLPSDRFFAERPEGSVSTLKIQRTQQEDSAVYLCASSLGVTRGADTQYFGPGTRLTVL.

The chain combines TRBV7-2 with TRBJ1-4, with D perhaps TRBD1 (5 bases). CDR1 is SGHTA, CDR2 FQGNSA, per germline. The CDR3 loop spans 12 amino acids. V was cut by 2 bases and J by 7 bases, with 5 bases left in between. The CDR3: CASSLRGEKLFF. The CDR3 coding sequence is TGTGCCAGCAGCTTAAGGGGTGAAAAACTGTTTTTT.

CDR3 region: CSARDVGQGAHEQFF. DNA of the CDR3: TGCAGTGCTAGAGATGTAGGACAGGGGGCCCATGAGCAGTTCTTC. V and J are TRBV20-1 and TRBJ2-1, with 11 bases aligning to TRBD1. The CDR3 covers 15 residues. Losses at the gene ends were 0 bases for V and 8 bases for J; bases not matched to a gene: 6. Germline values: CDR1 DFQATT, CDR2 SNEGSKA (reference sequence).

This clonotype was observed a handful of times. The chain carries TRBV20-1 and TRBJ2-1; D perhaps matches TRBD1 (7 bases). The V end was cut by 1 base, the J end by 4 bases, with 17 bases between. Germline V gives CDR1 DFQATT, CDR2 SNEGSKA (reference sequence). The CDR3 has 16 amino acids. Written as DNA, the CDR3 is TGCAGTGCTAGAGTCTTACGGCGGGACAGATACAATGAGCAGTTCTTC. This gives the protein CSARVLRRDRYNEQFF.

V usage is TRBV2 and J usage is TRBJ1-2; a weak D match, TRBD1 (5 bases). V lost 7 bases to trimming and J lost 2 bases, with 14 bases between them. Germline lookup yields CDR1 SNHLY and CDR2 FYNNEI. This CDR3 spans 14 amino acids. The CDR3 sequence: CASTRTRGNYGYTF. In DNA form, the CDR3 reads TGTGCCAGCACCCGAACCCGGGGGAACTATGGCTACACCTTC.

This clonotype was picked up a small number of times. The J gene is TRBJ1-5, the V gene TRBV20-1, with D possibly being TRBD1 (5 bases). V was cut by 5 bases and J by 0 bases, with 11 bases left in between. Per the germline V gene, CDR1 is DFQATT and CDR2 is SNEGSKA (reference sequence). CDR3 length: 14 residues. CDR3 nucleotides: TGCAGTGCTTCCAGGGTTAATAGCAATCAGCCCCAGCATTTT. The encoded protein is CSASRVNSNQPQHF.

The J gene is TRBJ2-7, the V gene TRBV20-1; TRBD1 matches 9 bases. Trimming removed 0 bases from V and 7 bases from J; junction bases left unmatched: 10. Germline V gives CDR1 DFQATT, CDR2 SNEGSKA (reference sequence). CDR3 length: 15 residues. The CDR3 is CSARDGGTGSEEQYF. The CDR3 nucleotides read TGCAGTGCTAGAGATGGCGGGACAGGGAGCGAAGAGCAGTACTTC.

The chain couples TRBV11-1 to TRBJ2-2; 14 bases match TRBD2. CDR3 size: 19 residues. Looked up from germline, CDR1 is SGHAT and CDR2 is FQDESV (reference sequence). V shed 6 bases and J 5 bases; nucleotides not matched to a gene: 14. The CDR3 DNA follows: TGTGCCAGCAGGGCTCAACCCGGGACTAGCGGGAGAGGTACCGGGGAGCTGTTTTTT. This gives the protein CASRAQPGTSGRGTGELFF.

The CDR3 coding sequence is TGCAGTGCTAGTCCCATAAGCTCCTACAATGAGCAGTTCTTC. Translating it yields CSASPISSYNEQFF. The chain couples TRBV20-1 to TRBJ2-1, with D uncertain. This CDR3 comprises 14 residues. CDR1 is DFQATT and CDR2 is SNEGSKA in the germline V gene (reference sequence). The V gene lost 3 bases and the J gene lost 0 bases, with 9 bases spanning the gap.

The chain couples TRBV7-9 to TRBJ1-2; D unresolved. Germline lookup yields CDR1 SEHNR and CDR2 FQNEAQ (reference sequence). This CDR3 has 14 amino acids. V dropped 2 bases and J dropped 3 bases, with 10 bases sitting between them. The CDR3 is CASSLSGNDYGYTF. The CDR3 coding sequence is TGTGCCAGCAGCTTATCGGGTAATGACTATGGCTACACCTTC.

The chain links TRBV4-2 to TRBJ1-1; D ambiguous. The CDR3 runs to 14 residues. Looked up from germline, CDR1 is LGHNA and CDR2 is YNFKEQ. Trimming pared 0 bases from V and 1 base from J, leaving 6 bases between. CDR3 region: CASSQDLENTEAFF. CDR3 nucleotides: TGTGCCAGCAGCCAAGATCTAGAGAACACTGAAGCTTTCTTT.

The chain is built from TRBV6-1 and TRBJ2-2, with 13 bases matching TRBD2. V shed 8 bases, J shed 3 bases, and the junction held 9 bases outside the gene matches. Germline V gene sequence: CDR1 MNHNS, CDR2 SASEGT. The CDR3 loop spans 17 amino acids. The CDR3 bases are TGTGCCAGCGGGGGACTAGCGGGATCCCACGACACCGGGGAGCTGTTTTTT. It specifies CASGGLAGSHDTGELFF.

This sequence joins TRBV15 and TRBJ2-1, with 8 positions matching TRBD2. The V segment lost 1 base and the J segment 4 bases; nucleotides outside the gene matches: 9. The CDR3 spans 17 residues. Germline-derived CDR1 and CDR2 are LNHNV and YYDKDF (reference sequence). The CDR3 spells CATSRGRWTSRYNEQFF. CDR3 nucleotides: TGTGCCACCAGCAGAGGGCGTTGGACTAGCCGTTACAATGAGCAGTTCTTC.

The chain employs TRBV7-9 and TRBJ1-1; D is unclear. Germline values: CDR1 SEHNR, CDR2 FQNEAQ (reference sequence). Trimming stripped 1 base from V and 2 bases from J, with 17 bases between. This CDR3 has 17 amino acids. Written as DNA, the CDR3 is TGTGCCAGCAGCTTAGGGGCTCTTGACATCTACAACACTGAAGCTTTCTTT. Its protein product is CASSLGALDIYNTEAFF.

This clonotype was recorded a few times. J is TRBJ2-3 and V is TRBV20-1; TRBD1 is a possible D gene (5 bases). The V end lost 5 bases, the J end lost 2 bases, and 8 bases lay between the germline ends. The CDR3 has 12 amino acids. Germline V CDR1 and CDR2: DFQATT, SNEGSKA (reference sequence). DNA of the CDR3: TGCAGTGCTCCGGACAACACAGATACGCAGTATTTT. Translation: CSAPDNTDTQYF.

In this sample, this clonotype turned up once. The chain links TRBV19 to TRBJ1-5, with D maybe TRBD1 (6 bases). CDR3 length: 16 amino acids. Germline CDR1 is LNHDA and CDR2 is SQIVND (reference sequence). Trimming took off 3 bases at V and 3 bases at J, with 15 bases between the two ends. DNA for the CDR3: TGTGCCAGTAGTATCGTTTTTAGACAGGACAATCAGCCCCAGCATTTT. It specifies CASSIVFRQDNQPQHF.

The chain couples TRBV9 to TRBJ2-1; 10 bases agree with TRBD2. V lost 0 bases to trimming and J lost 8 bases; unmatched junction nucleotides: 5. CDR1 SGDLS and CDR2 YYNGEE come from the germline V gene. There are 15 residues in the CDR3. The CDR3 bases are TGTGCCAGCAGCGTAGCTAGCGGGAGTACCTATGAGCAGTTCTTC. Its protein product is CASSVASGSTYEQFF.